Listed here are 21 T cell receptor beta chains from one sample, sequenced in a study of blood T cell repertoires in COVID-19. TCRdb's table, derived via immunoSEQ multiplex PCR, lists solely in-frame clones and lacks some. The sample consists of 40,000 or so clones, approximately 89% of them appearing once. Specimen: peripheral blood. Receptor source: a man in his fifties with active COVID-19.

The V and J genes are TRBV5-6 and TRBJ1-2; D remains unclear. The CDR3 is 11 amino acids. V was clipped by 0 bases and J by 7 bases, with 4 bases between them. CDR1 SGHDT and CDR2 YYEEEE come from the germline V gene. For the CDR3, the DNA is TGTGCCAGCAGCTTGGCTTCTGGCTACACCTTC. This encodes CASSLASGYTF.

The chain combines TRBV5-1 with TRBJ2-2; D might be TRBD1 (5 bases). There are 16 residues in the CDR3. The germline CDR1 and CDR2 sequences are SGHRS and YFSETQ. Trimming removed 0 bases at V and 0 bases at J, with 9 bases between. The CDR3 nucleotides are TGCGCCAGCAGCTTGGGACAGACCGCGAACACCGGGGAGCTGTTTTTT. Translating gives CASSLGQTANTGELFF. Together with reference TRBV5-1 and TRBJ2-2, the CDR3 gives the full variable domain: KAGVTQTPRYLIKTRGQQVTLSCSPISGHRSVSWYQQTPGQGLQFLFEYFSETQRNKGNFPGRFSGRQFSNSRSEMNVSTLELGDSALYLCASSLGQTANTGELFFGEGSRLTVL.

CDR3 amino acids: CASRLSSYNSPLHF. CDR3 DNA: TGTGCCAGCCGACTGAGCTCCTATAATTCACCCCTCCACTTT. V usage is TRBV18 and J usage is TRBJ1-6, with D unresolved. The V and J ends lost 8 bases and 0 bases respectively, with 8 bases between them. This CDR3 comprises 14 residues. The germline V gene encodes CDR1 KGHSH and CDR2 LQKENI.

This clone was found once. The gene calls are TRBV5-4 and TRBJ2-3; TRBD2 is a possible D gene (5 bases). Germline CDR1 is SGHNT and CDR2 is YYREEE (reference sequence). The V end was cut by 3 bases, the J end by 6 bases, with 11 bases between. The length of the CDR3 is 13 residues. The CDR3 is CASSSLASDTQYF. In DNA, the CDR3 is TGTGCCAGCAGCTCCCTAGCATCCGATACGCAGTATTTT.

V is TRBV18 and J is TRBJ1-2, with unresolved D. The V gene's germline CDR1 is KGHSH and CDR2 LQKENI. The CDR3 totals 14 residues. The V end lost 3 bases, the J end lost 0 bases, and 8 bases lay between the germline ends. CDR3 in amino acids: CASSPSTTNYGYTF. As DNA, the CDR3 is TGTGCCAGCTCACCCTCGACAACTAACTATGGCTACACCTTC.

This CDR3 is CASSPGSGNGYTF. CDR3 nucleotides: TGTGCCAGCAGCCCCGGTTCAGGGAATGGCTACACCTTC. The J gene is TRBJ1-2, the V gene TRBV7-2; possibly TRBD1 for D (5 bases). The V gene's germline CDR1 is SGHTA and CDR2 FQGNSA. This CDR3 contains 13 residues. V shed 5 bases and J shed 6 bases, with 13 bases lying between them.

This chain uses TRBV7-9 with TRBJ1-1; 8 bases are shared with TRBD1. CDR1 and CDR2 (germline): SEHNR, FQNEAQ (reference sequence). The CDR3 has 15 amino acids. V dropped 3 bases and J dropped 4; count of bases not matched to a gene: 7. DNA of the CDR3: TGTGCCAGCAGCTTTACAGGGGGGATAGGCACTGAAGCTTTCTTT. The encoded protein is CASSFTGGIGTEAFF. Complete variable domain (other parts from reference TRBV7-9 and TRBJ1-1): DTGVSQNPRHKITKRGQNVTFRCDPISEHNRLYWYRQTLGQGPEFLTYFQNEAQLEKSRLLSDRFSAERPKGSFSTLEIQRTEQGDSAMYLCASSFTGGIGTEAFFGQGTRLTVV.

Notes on this clone: At one end the junction does not follow the germline gene, possibly because of a read error. The V and J genes are TRBV30 and TRBJ1-5; no firm D call. CDR1 and CDR2 from the germline V gene are GTSNPN and SVGIG (reference sequence). The CDR3 extends over 14 amino acids. CDR3 loop: CAWSAQQVNQPQHF. The CDR3 region has the DNA TGTGCCTGGAGTGCCCAGCAGGTTAATCAACCCCAGCATTTT.

This clone was observed a single time. The CDR3 DNA reads TGTGCCAGCAGCCTTAAGCGGGCTATACCCGGGGAGCTGTTTTTT. It specifies CASSLKRAIPGELFF. The V call is TRBV7-8, the J call TRBJ2-2; a possible D gene is TRBD2 (6 bases). The germline gives CDR1 SGHVS, CDR2 FQNEAQ. Between the trimmed V and J ends, which lost 5 bases and 6 bases, there was a span of 16 bases. The CDR3 sequence is 15 residues long. Full variable domain (outside the CDR3, taken from reference TRBV7-8 and TRBJ2-2): GAGVSQSPRYKVAKRGQDVALRCDPISGHVSLFWYQQALGQGPEFLTYFQNEAQLDKSGLPSDRFFAERPEGSVSTLKIQRTQQEDSAVYLCASSLKRAIPGELFFGEGSRLTVL.

The chain couples TRBV10-3 to TRBJ2-7, with no clear D. CDR1 is ENHRY, CDR2 SYGVKD, per germline. The CDR3 is 14 amino acids. Between the trimmed V and J ends, which lost 0 bases and 3 bases, there was a span of 9 bases. The CDR3 DNA follows: TGTGCCATCAGTGAGTCGTATACTAACTACGAGCAGTACTTC. Protein: CAISESYTNYEQYF.

The rearrangement uses TRBV7-8 and TRBJ2-2; 8 bases are a match to TRBD1. With 5 bases clipped from V and 5 bases from J, the junction kept 10 bases outside the gene matches. The germline gives CDR1 SGHVS, CDR2 FQNEAQ. The CDR3 runs to 16 residues. Here the CDR3 reads CASSPPPGQGTGELFF. The DNA for the CDR3 is TGTGCCAGCAGCCCACCTCCAGGACAGGGTACCGGGGAGCTGTTTTTT. The whole variable domain, filled in from reference TRBV7-8 and TRBJ2-2, reads GAGVSQSPRYKVAKRGQDVALRCDPISGHVSLFWYQQALGQGPEFLTYFQNEAQLDKSGLPSDRFFAERPEGSVSTLKIQRTQQEDSAVYLCASSPPPGQGTGELFFGEGSRLTVL.

The rearrangement links TRBV30 to TRBJ1-2; 9 nucleotides line up with TRBD1. CDR1 is GTSNPN, CDR2 SVGIG, per germline (reference sequence). The length of the CDR3 is 14 residues. The V gene end was trimmed by 5 bases and the J gene end by 4 bases; junction bases not matched to a gene: 8. The CDR3 loop is CAWARTGAFYGYTF. CDR3 DNA sequence: TGTGCCTGGGCCCGGACAGGGGCGTTCTATGGCTACACCTTC.

The chain links TRBV7-8 to TRBJ1-2; 7 nucleotides align to TRBD1. V dropped 3 bases and J dropped 2; count of bases not matched to a gene: 3. The V gene's germline CDR1 is SGHVS and CDR2 FQNEAQ. The CDR3 has 14 amino acids. CDR3: CASSLAGGNYGYTF. CDR3 in DNA: TGTGCCAGCAGCTTGGCAGGGGGAAACTATGGCTACACCTTC.

This chain uses TRBV2 with TRBJ1-3; D gene uncertain. With 3 bases removed from V and 0 bases from J, the gap between germline ends came to 9 bases. The germline gives CDR1 SNHLY, CDR2 FYNNEI. The CDR3 is 15 residues long. This chain's CDR3 is CASSDNHSSGNTIYF. CDR3 nucleotides: TGTGCCAGCAGTGATAATCATAGCTCTGGAAACACCATATATTTT. Variable domain in full (rest from reference TRBV2 and TRBJ1-3): EPEVTQTPSHQVTQMGQEVILRCVPISNHLYFYWYRQILGQKVEFLVSFYNNEISEKSEIFDDQFSVERPDGSNFTLKIRSTKLEDSAMYFCASSDNHSSGNTIYFGEGSWLTVV.

The chain is built from TRBV2 and TRBJ2-5; 10 bases match TRBD2. CDR3 size: 15 residues. Trimming took 5 bases from V and 1 from J; bases not matched to a gene: 4. Germline V CDR1 and CDR2: SNHLY, FYNNEI. CDR3 sequence reads: CASSPVAGGQETQYF. In nucleotides, the CDR3 is TGTGCCAGCAGTCCGGTAGCGGGAGGCCAAGAGACCCAGTACTTC. The whole variable domain, remainder taken from reference TRBV2 and TRBJ2-5, is EPEVTQTPSHQVTQMGQEVILRCVPISNHLYFYWYRQILGQKVEFLVSFYNNEISEKSEIFDDQFSVERPDGSNFTLKIRSTKLEDSAMYFCASSPVAGGQETQYFGPGTRLLVL.

The V call is TRBV10-3, the J call TRBJ1-2; 9 nucleotides align to TRBD1. Losses at the gene ends were 0 bases for V and 6 bases for J; bases not matched to a gene: 8. CDR1 and CDR2 (germline): ENHRY, SYGVKD. The CDR3 sequence is 16 residues long. The chain's CDR3 is CAISESNWGQGDGYTF. The CDR3 DNA follows: TGTGCCATCAGTGAGTCGAACTGGGGACAGGGAGATGGCTACACCTTC.

CDR3 sequence (DNA): TGTGCCAGAAGACCGCTAACAGGGAAGACTGAAGCTTTCTTT. Its protein product is CARRPLTGKTEAFF. The rearrangement uses TRBV5-3 and TRBJ1-1; TRBD1 might be the D (6 bases). TRBV5-3 qualifies as an ORF whose function is uncertain. With 5 bases removed from V and 5 bases from J, the gap between germline ends came to 16 bases. The CDR3 is made up of 14 amino acids.

This clone occurred once. The chain joins TRBV19 to TRBJ1-2, with 7 bases matching TRBD1. J lost 1 base, V lost 7 bases, and 9 bases had no gene match. In germline, CDR1 is LNHDA, CDR2 SQIVND (reference sequence). The CDR3 sequence is 15 residues long. The CDR3 DNA reads TGTGCCAGTACCCCGCCTGGGACAGTTAACTATGGCTACACCTTC. It translates to CASTPPGTVNYGYTF.

The chain carries TRBV7-2 and TRBJ2-4; D is possibly TRBD1 (6 bases). Looked up from germline, CDR1 is SGHTA and CDR2 is FQGNSA. Trimming took 3 bases from V and 7 from J, leaving 16 bases between them. This CDR3 comprises 15 residues. CDR3 loop: CASSFLLGARNIQYF. CDR3 nucleotides: TGTGCCAGCAGCTTTCTGCTGGGGGCCCGGAACATTCAGTACTTC. The full variable domain, completed using reference TRBV7-2 and TRBJ2-4, is GAGVSQSPSNKVTEKGKDVELRCDPISGHTALYWYRQSLGQGLEFLIYFQGNSAPDKSGLPSDRFSAERTGGSVSTLTIQRTQQEDSAVYLCASSFLLGARNIQYFGAGTRLSVL.

The chain joins TRBV19 to TRBJ2-3, with a tentative D call TRBD2 (5 bases). The germline V gene encodes CDR1 LNHDA and CDR2 SQIVND (reference sequence). Trimming cost V 5 bases and J 0 bases, with 12 bases left between them. The length of the CDR3 is 15 residues. The CDR3, as DNA: TGTGCCAGTAGTCCCGTTACGGGGAGCACAGATACGCAGTATTTT. Translated, it gives CASSPVTGSTDTQYF. The whole variable domain, filled in from reference TRBV19 and TRBJ2-3, reads DGGITQSPKYLFRKEGQNVTLSCEQNLNHDAMYWYRQDPGQGLRLIYYSQIVNDFQKGDIAEGYSVSREKKESFPLTVTSAQKNPTAFYLCASSPVTGSTDTQYFGPGTRLTVL.

The rearrangement uses TRBV7-8 and TRBJ1-2, with TRBD1 identical over 10 bases. The CDR3 is made up of 15 amino acids. J gave up 7 bases and V 5 bases, and 10 bases lay outside the gene matches. Germline assignment: CDR1 SGHVS and CDR2 FQNEAQ. CDR3 loop: CASSARDRGSRGYTF. Here the CDR3 DNA reads TGTGCCAGCAGCGCAAGGGACAGGGGTTCGCGTGGCTACACCTTC. The variable domain in full, with the rest retrieved from reference TRBV7-8 and TRBJ1-2, is GAGVSQSPRYKVAKRGQDVALRCDPISGHVSLFWYQQALGQGPEFLTYFQNEAQLDKSGLPSDRFFAERPEGSVSTLKIQRTQQEDSAVYLCASSARDRGSRGYTFGSGTRLTVV.